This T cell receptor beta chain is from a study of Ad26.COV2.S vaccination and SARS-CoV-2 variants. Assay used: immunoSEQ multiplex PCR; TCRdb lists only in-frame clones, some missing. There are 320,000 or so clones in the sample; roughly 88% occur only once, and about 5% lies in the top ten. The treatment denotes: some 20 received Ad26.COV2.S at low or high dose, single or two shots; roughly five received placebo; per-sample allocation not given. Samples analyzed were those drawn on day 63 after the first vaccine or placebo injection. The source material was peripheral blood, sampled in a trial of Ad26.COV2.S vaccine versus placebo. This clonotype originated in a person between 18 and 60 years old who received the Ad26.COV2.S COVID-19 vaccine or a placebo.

The DNA for the CDR3 is TGTGCCAGCAGTTTTAAAGGGAACCCCTACAATGAGCAGTTCTTC. Encoded protein: CASSFKGNPYNEQFF. The rearrangement joins TRBV27 to TRBJ2-1; no definite D call. The germline V gene has CDR1 MNHEY and CDR2 SMNVEV (reference sequence). Trimming pared 3 bases from V and 2 bases from J, leaving 11 bases between. This CDR3 comprises 15 residues.